This T cell receptor (beta chain) was identified in a study of T cells in Graves' hyperthyroidism and ophthalmopathy. Study-wide points: Ophthalmopathy was model-predicted a median approximately 6.4 months pre-onset.

The V end lost 1 base, the J end lost 1 base, and 20 bases lay between the germline ends. CDR1 LGHNA and CDR2 YNFKEQ come from the germline V gene. This CDR3 is 18 amino acids long. In regard to this clonotype: What it binds is unknown.

The patients, who ranged from 18 to 65 in age, presented with newly diagnosed hyperthyroidism lasting under 2 months. Amplification yielded TCR beta CDR3 regions, with RNA transcripts as the source. HTBI primers were the set used in a first-round RT-PCR of the TCR CDR3. TCRdb used MiXCR to reprocess the multiplex PCR reads, holding one entry per CDR3 protein. Counted here are 300,000 to 450,000 distinct CDR3 sequences, approximately 14% occurring once; the ten biggest clones make up around a quarter. This chain uses TRBV4-2 with TRBJ2-7; D gene unclear. The sequence came from a woman between 18 and 29 years old with Graves' hyperthyroidism that later progressed to Graves' ophthalmopathy. The specimen was blood. The CDR3 DNA reads as TGTGCCAGCAGCCAAGGACGAACGGCCAGCCTCACTTCCTACGAGCAGTACTTC. Its protein product is CASSQGRTASLTSYEQYF.